A selection of T cell receptor beta chains follows, all from one sample in a study of early T cells in non-severe SARS-CoV-2 infection. TCRdb re-analysed the 5' RACE reads in MiXCR, keeping a single row per CDR3 protein. This table holds 80,000 or so distinct CDR3 sequences, 11% found once. Sequencing was performed on whole blood, taken at baseline. The source of these receptors is an adult who was a healthcare worker with PCR-confirmed SARS-CoV-2 infection or an uninfected control (not recorded which). Each CDR3 is given without its conserved first and last residue.

TRBV4-1 ASTPHGGTRGVDEKLF
TRBV6-5 ASSYRGLANTEAF
TRBV7-2 ASSTGRVDYNEQF
TRBV6-5 ASSFSGAPRETQY
TRBV7-9 ASSSITGTNYGYT
TRBV7-8 ASSLVVGGYEF
TRBV3-1 ASSQDWLDNSPLH
TRBV6-1 ASSEPPGQGRTEAF
TRBV5-1 ASSSDWWAQETQY
TRBV6-6 ASSYLPGQGSNQPQH
TRBV7-3 ASSLTLRNEQF
TRBV12-3/TRBV12-4 ASNLGQGVSPLH
TRBV20-1 SAPPGQGVYNEQF
TRBV11-2 ASSTVRGRGDTQY
TRBV6-5 ASSYSKPGADTQY
TRBV5-1 ASSRSQGAGEQY
TRBV29-1 SVEDRGTGGQSF
TRBV28 ASSPRLAGADTQY
TRBV5-6 ASTHLKTVYNEQF
TRBV3-1 ASSDLATSYEQY
TRBV7-3 ASSLMASHNEQF
TRBV29-1 SVRKQVEAF
TRBV10-2 ASGLPSYNEQF
TRBV12-3/TRBV12-4 ASSLSGANVLT
TRBV28 ASSLSRGIGEQY
TRBV7-6 ASSPGLRYSGNTIY
TRBV7-8 ASSQFIGSYEQY
TRBV9 ASSPNPTGAGYT
TRBV7-6 ASSLAVAPEQF
TRBV20-1 SASIPSYTEAF
TRBV11-2 ASSKPGLENSPLH
TRBV28 ASRRREPNTEAF
TRBV7-9 ASSLPALQSEQF
TRBV28 ASSDSGENTEAF
TRBV30 AYGRGRETQY
TRBV6-4 ASSEGSGGINEQF
TRBV18 ASSAIPGQGTGELF
TRBV20-1 SARAGTGGEDYGYT
TRBV20-1 SGSKEGTGELF
TRBV5-1 ASSPPQGSGTDTQY
TRBV11-2 ASSPQGGENTGELF
TRBV29-1 SVEEVQGAFGQY
TRBV7-2 ASSSRTSGLNEQF
TRBV6-2/TRBV6-3 ASSYSGVLETQY
TRBV5-4 ASSLNREGEKLF
TRBV28 ASSFRASYGYT
TRBV29-1 SVFGTSGGGDTQY
TRBV20-1 SARFGGAGSDEQY
TRBV9 ASSPHGLNTEAF
TRBV20-1 SALLEGRQY